One and the same sample provided the 12 T cell receptor beta chains below, sequenced in a study of control samples from healthy donors and cancer patients. Measured with immunoSEQ multiplex PCR; TCRdb has only the in-frame clones, and not every one. This sample yields 70,000 to 75,000 clones, of which over 85% are seen a single time; around 19% belongs to the top ten. The sequencing input was PBMCs. The receptors stem from a man aged 55-75 years with lung cancer.

The chain combines TRBV7-2 with TRBJ1-6; a weak D match, TRBD1 (6 bases). The V end lost 6 bases, the J end lost 2 bases, and 23 bases lay between the germline ends. Germline V gene sequence: CDR1 SGHTA, CDR2 FQGNSA. The CDR3 length is 19 residues. This chain's CDR3 is CASSLTRPHRDAYNSPLHF. The CDR3 coding sequence is TGTGCCAGCAGTCTTACACGACCGCACAGGGACGCCTATAATTCACCCCTCCACTTT.

CDR3 region: CASGNVAGYEQYV. DNA for the CDR3: TGTGCCAGCGGGAACGTAGCTGGATACGAGCAGTACGTC. The rearrangement joins TRBV6-6 to TRBJ2-7, with D uncertain. Germline V gene lookup returns CDR1 MNHNY and CDR2 SVGAGI (reference sequence). Trimming stripped 8 bases from V and 4 bases from J, with 15 bases between. The CDR3 runs 13 residues.

This rearrangement joins TRBV5-1 to TRBJ2-7, with 11 bases lining up with TRBD1. The CDR3 contains 14 residues. Looked up from germline, CDR1 is SGHRS and CDR2 is YFSETQ. Trimming cost V 7 bases and J 5 bases; bases outside gene matches: 8. This CDR3 reads CASGPGQGVDEQYF. CDR3 DNA sequence: TGCGCCAGCGGACCGGGACAGGGGGTCGACGAGCAGTACTTC.

The gene calls are TRBV7-3 and TRBJ1-1; TRBD1 is a possible D gene (5 bases). Germline-derived CDR1 and CDR2 are SGHTA and FQGTGA. Trimming stripped 5 bases from V and 5 bases from J, with 18 bases between. The CDR3 covers 15 residues. CDR3 sequence: CASSTSRDGWTEAFF. CDR3 DNA: TGTGCCAGCAGCACAAGCCGGGACGGGTGGACTGAAGCTTTCTTT.

The chain is built from TRBV11-1 and TRBJ2-5; 9 positions agree with TRBD2. Germline CDR1 is SGHAT and CDR2 is FQDESV (reference sequence). Trimming cost V 4 bases and J 4 bases; bases outside gene matches: 10. The CDR3 totals 16 residues. The CDR3 DNA reads TGTGCCAGCAGCTCTGGTAATCTAGCGGGGCGAGAGACCCAGTACTTC. It encodes CASSSGNLAGRETQYF.

The V and J genes are TRBV12-3 or TRBV12-4 and TRBJ2-2, with D unclear. V was cut by 1 base and J by 9 bases, with 9 bases left in between. CDR3 length equals 13 residues. The CDR3 reads CASSLVAWRELFF. CDR3 bases: TGTGCCAGCAGTTTAGTCGCGTGGCGGGAGCTGTTTTTT.

This clone was seen only a few times. The rearrangement links TRBV7-8 to TRBJ1-1; D perhaps matches TRBD1 (5 bases). V was cut by 1 base and J by 4 bases, with 7 bases left in between. CDR3 size: 13 residues. The germline gives CDR1 SGHVS, CDR2 FQNEAQ. The chain's CDR3 is CASSLGGGTEAFF. CDR3 DNA sequence: TGTGCCAGCAGCTTAGGGGGGGGCACTGAAGCTTTCTTT.

The sample holds one count of this clone. CDR3 coding DNA: TGTGCCAGCAGTTCGGAGGGTCAGCCCCAGCATTTT. This gives the protein CASSSEGQPQHF. The gene calls are TRBV6-5 and TRBJ1-5; D is ambiguous. This CDR3 region has 12 residues. Deletions cut 4 bases from V and 6 bases from J, with 7 bases between. Per germline, CDR1 MNHEY and CDR2 SVGAGI.

The chain employs TRBV5-5 and TRBJ2-3, with D possibly matching TRBD2 (5 bases). The length of the CDR3 is 13 residues. The V gene's germline CDR1 is SGHKS and CDR2 YYEKEE (reference sequence). V was pared by 4 bases and J by 6 bases, with 12 bases between. CDR3 residues: CASSGVPGDTQYF. CDR3 nucleotides: TGTGCCAGCAGCGGGGTCCCGGGGGATACGCAGTATTTT.

Remarks on this clone: This CDR3 is also generated by other DNA sequences in the sample. The genes are TRBV18 and TRBJ2-7; 8 bases are a match to TRBD2. Germline CDR1 KGHSH, CDR2 LQKENI. This CDR3 region has 14 residues. J was trimmed by 4 bases and V by 5 bases; bases with no gene match: 7. The CDR3, as DNA: TGTGCCAGCTCATCCGAGCGGGGGCCGTACGAGCAGTACTTC. Residues: CASSSERGPYEQYF.

The J gene is TRBJ1-4, the V gene TRBV6-6; D uncertain. Looked up from germline, CDR1 is MNHNY and CDR2 is SVGAGI (reference sequence). V lost 0 bases and J 8 bases, leaving 13 bases between the germline ends. The CDR3 is made up of 15 amino acids. CDR3 sequence (DNA): TGTGCCAGCAGTTACTCGATCGGGCCATACGAAAAACTGTTTTTT. Protein: CASSYSIGPYEKLFF.

V is TRBV5-1 and J is TRBJ2-2; possibly TRBD2 for D (7 bases). Per the germline V gene, CDR1 is SGHRS and CDR2 is YFSETQ. Trimming cost V 4 bases and J 5 bases, with 12 bases left between them. The CDR3 covers 14 residues. For the CDR3, the DNA is TGCGCCAGCAGCGCTGGGGGGGCTACCGGGGAGCTGTTTTTT. As protein: CASSAGGATGELFF. The full variable domain, completed using reference TRBV5-1 and TRBJ2-2, is KAGVTQTPRYLIKTRGQQVTLSCSPISGHRSVSWYQQTPGQGLQFLFEYFSETQRNKGNFPGRFSGRQFSNSRSEMNVSTLELGDSALYLCASSAGGATGELFFGEGSRLTVL.